Presented here are 30 T cell receptor beta chains from one specimen sequenced in a study of Tregs in tolerant kidney transplant recipients. Only in-frame clones appear in the TCRdb table, and some are missing; sequencing was by immunoSEQ multiplex PCR. In all, the sample yields 45,000 to 55,000 clones. The specimen was CD4+ T cells from blood, collected before the transplant. The receptors shown here come from a human donor who received a combined kidney and bone marrow transplant.

CDR3 bases read: TGCAGTGCTAGAGATTCCAGGGACACTGAA. Protein product: CSARDSRDTE. The entire CDR3 protein reads CSARDSRDTEAFF. The rearrangement uses TRBV20-1 and TRBJ1-1; D perhaps matches TRBD1 (5 bases). The read falls 3 residues short of the CDR3 end, and the missing part is taken from the germline J gene. Trimming shortened V by 0 bases and J by 3 bases, and 8 bases separated the two germline ends. The CDR3 consists of 13 residues. From germline, CDR1 is DFQATT and CDR2 SNEGSKA (reference sequence).

In regard to this clone: The CDR3 end lies 3 residues beyond the end of the read and is filled in from the germline J gene. The rearrangement joins TRBV19 to TRBJ1-6; D remains ambiguous. Germline lookup yields CDR1 LNHDA and CDR2 SQIVND (reference sequence). Trimming pared 5 bases from V and 10 bases from J, leaving 12 bases between. The CDR3 extends over 13 amino acids. The part of the CDR3 DNA that was read is TGTGCCAGTAGTGCCTACGGGGAATCACCC. Encoded protein: CASSAYGESP. The entire CDR3 protein is CASSAYGESPLHF.

Worth noting for this clone: The read is 3 residues too short to cover the CDR3 end, so that end is filled in from the germline J gene. The J gene is TRBJ2-2, the V gene TRBV19; 10 bases are a match to TRBD2. J gave up 5 bases and V 5 bases, and 8 bases lay outside the gene matches. The CDR3 runs 16 residues. The germline gives CDR1 LNHDA, CDR2 SQIVND (reference sequence). The covered CDR3 bases are TGTGCCAGTAGTGGGCTAGCGGGAGTAAGGACCGGGGAG. This sequence encodes CASSGLAGVRTGE. The CDR3, in full, reads CASSGLAGVRTGELFF.

The CDR3 DNA, read in part, is TGCAGTGCTAGGACCATGACAGGGATCTACGAG. Translation gives CSARTMTGIYE. The full CDR3 reads CSARTMTGIYEQYF. The chain links TRBV20-1 to TRBJ2-7; 7 nucleotides line up with TRBD1. From the germline J gene comes the end of the CDR3, since the read stops 3 residues before it. The CDR3 is 14 residues long. Looked up from germline, CDR1 is DFQATT and CDR2 is SNEGSKA (reference sequence). Trimming removed 3 bases from V and 3 bases from J; junction bases left unmatched: 8.

In regard to this clone: The sequence runs out 3 residues before the end of the CDR3; the remainder is reconstructed from the germline J gene. The chain carries TRBV10-1 and TRBJ2-5; TRBD2 matches 9 bases. The CDR3 consists of 14 residues. Germline CDR1 WNHNN, CDR2 SYGVQD (reference sequence). V lost 2 bases and J lost 4; bases outside the gene matches: 2. The CDR3 here is CASSEGREGETQYF. CDR3 DNA, as far as it was read: TGCGCCAGCAGTGAGGGGCGGGAGGGAGAGACC.

As concerns this clone: Read coverage stops 3 residues before the CDR3 terminus; the germline J gene supplies the remainder. The chain recombines TRBV5-5 with TRBJ1-1; no reliable D call. Trimming took 4 bases from V and 4 from J, leaving 14 bases between them. The CDR3 has 14 amino acids. CDR1 and CDR2 (germline): SGHKS, YYEKEE (reference sequence). CDR3 DNA (partial): TGTGCCAGCAGCCTCGGGCCCCGGGGCACTGAA. This translates into CASSLGPRGTE. The full CDR3 protein reads CASSLGPRGTEAFF.

Concerning this clone itself: The observed sequence ends 3 residues before the CDR3 terminus, with the missing tail filled in from the germline J gene. The rearrangement uses TRBV24-1 and TRBJ2-2; 9 positions agree with TRBD1. J lost 4 bases, V lost 2 bases, and 7 bases had no gene match. The V gene's germline CDR1 is KGHDR and CDR2 SFDVKD. The CDR3 totals 17 residues. CDR3 bases read: TGTGCCACCAGTGATTCGGGGGACAGGGTGCGCACCGGGGAG. Amino acids: CATSDSGDRVRTGE. The whole CDR3 protein reads CATSDSGDRVRTGELFF.

CDR3 residues: CASSPPPGDQPQHF. The CDR3 DNA, read in part, is TGTGCCAGCTCACCCCCCCCAGGGGATCAGCCC. The V call is TRBV18, the J call TRBJ1-5, with D maybe TRBD1 (6 bases). The DNA ends 3 residues before the CDR3 does, and the rest of the CDR3 is filled in from the germline J gene. The CDR3 length is 14 residues. Trimming removed 3 bases at V and 5 bases at J, with 11 bases between. CDR1 and CDR2 from the germline V gene are KGHSH and LQKENI.

Of note for this clone: Read sequence stops 3 residues before the CDR3 end, and the germline J gene provides the missing end. The rearrangement links TRBV7-6 to TRBJ2-1, with D unclear. V was shortened by 2 bases and J by 5 bases, with 4 bases between the two germline ends. Looked up from germline, CDR1 is SGHVS and CDR2 is FNYEAQ. The CDR3 covers 12 residues. The CDR3 spells CASSLTNNEQFF. The CDR3 bases that were read are TGTGCCAGCAGCTTAACAAACAATGAG.

As concerns this clone: The missing CDR3 end, 3 residues past where the read stops, is filled in from the germline J gene. The chain links TRBV5-1 to TRBJ2-7; 7 bases are shared with TRBD2. After removal of 0 bases from V and 6 bases from J, the junction contained 12 bases not matched to a gene. The CDR3 contains 16 residues. CDR1 is SGHRS and CDR2 is YFSETQ in the germline V gene. CDR3 DNA (partial): TGCGCCAGCAGCTTGGACCCCGGGGCGGGAGCGGGCGAG. As protein: CASSLDPGAGAGE. The CDR3 in full is CASSLDPGAGAGEQYF.

Turning to this clone: The read terminates 3 residues before the CDR3 end, so the remaining end is supplied by the germline J gene. Other DNA variants within this sample encode the same CDR3. The chain recombines TRBV20-1 with TRBJ1-2, with 11 nucleotides matching TRBD1. CDR3 size: 14 residues. Germline values: CDR1 DFQATT, CDR2 SNEGSKA (reference sequence). With V trimmed by 3 bases and J by 2 bases, 2 bases remained unmatched. CDR3 bases read: TGCAGTGCTAGTAGGGACAGGGGGAACTATGGC. This codes for CSASRDRGNYG. The CDR3 as a whole reads CSASRDRGNYGYTF.

Comment on this clone: The read ends 3 residues before the CDR3 terminus; that terminus is restored from the germline J gene. The chain joins TRBV5-6 to TRBJ2-5; TRBD2 aligns across 7 bases. V was clipped by 2 bases and J by 2 bases; unmatched bases: 3. The CDR3 extends over 14 amino acids. The germline gives CDR1 SGHDT, CDR2 YYEEEE. The CDR3 here is CASSFSGSQETQYF. The sequenced part of the CDR3 DNA is TGTGCCAGCAGCTTTAGCGGGTCGCAAGAGACC.

Comment on this clone: The read ends 3 residues shy of where the CDR3 ends; the end is completed using the germline J gene. The J gene is TRBJ2-1, the V gene TRBV4-2, with 8 bases identical to TRBD2. Germline V gene lookup returns CDR1 LGHNA and CDR2 YNFKEQ. This CDR3 spans 16 amino acids. Germline trimming cut 0 bases from V and 4 bases from J; bases unmatched to any gene: 5. The sequenced part of the CDR3 DNA is TGTGCCAGCAGCCAAGATCCTACTAGCGGTTACAATGAG. It codes for CASSQDPTSGYNE. The whole CDR3 is CASSQDPTSGYNEQFF.

Worth noting for this clone: The CDR3 extends 3 residues past the end of the read, so its final part is completed from the germline J gene. This rearrangement joins TRBV2 to TRBJ1-3; D is possibly TRBD1 (6 bases). Germline V gives CDR1 SNHLY, CDR2 FYNNEI. CDR3 length: 14 amino acids. Trimming took 8 bases from V and 2 from J, leaving 13 bases between them. The CDR3 sequence is CASAQGRTGNTIYF. CDR3 DNA (partial): TGTGCCAGCGCACAGGGAAGAACTGGAAACACC.

Worth noting for this clone: The junction departs from germline at one end; a sequencing error may be responsible. The read is 3 residues too short to cover the CDR3 end, so that end is filled in from the germline J gene. V gene TRBV7-7 combines with J gene TRBJ2-1, with 7 bases matching TRBD1. Germline V lookup: CDR1 SSHAT, CDR2 FNYEAQ (reference sequence). CDR3 size: 15 residues. The CDR3 bases that were read are TGTGCTAGCAGCTTAGCAGGGACAGATGGCAATGAG. Its protein product is CASSLAGTDGNE. The full CDR3 reads CASSLAGTDGNEQFF.

Notes on this clone: The observed sequence ends 3 residues before the CDR3 terminus, with the missing tail filled in from the germline J gene. J is TRBJ2-5 and V is TRBV30; the D gene is possibly TRBD2 (6 bases). The germline CDR1 and CDR2 sequences are GTSNPN and SVGIG (reference sequence). Trimming took 3 bases from V and 4 from J, leaving 12 bases between them. CDR3 length equals 13 residues. CDR3: CAWRGGGRETQYF. Incomplete CDR3 DNA: TGTGCCTGGAGAGGTGGGGGGAGAGAGACC.

Details on this clone: From the germline J gene comes the end of the CDR3, since the read stops 3 residues before it. The genes are TRBV11-2 and TRBJ2-1; D is ambiguous. CDR3 length: 14 residues. Germline CDR1 and CDR2: SGHAT and FQNNGV. V lost 0 bases and J lost 2, with 5 bases in between. This CDR3 reads CASSLEPAYNEQFF. CDR3 DNA, as far as it was read: TGTGCCAGCAGCTTAGAACCAGCCTACAATGAG.

As for this clone: The CDR3 is cut off 3 residues early in the read; its end comes from the germline J gene. The chain uses TRBV10-3 and TRBJ2-1; possibly TRBD1 for D (5 bases). V lost 8 bases and J lost 8, with 16 bases in between. CDR3 length equals 13 residues. The V gene's germline CDR1 is ENHRY and CDR2 SYGVKD. CDR3 DNA (partial): TGTGCCATCTCGGTCAGGGCCGCGGATGAG. Translated: CAISVRAADE. The CDR3, in full, reads CAISVRAADEQFF.

A note on this clone: The read comes to an end 3 residues before the CDR3 does, leaving the germline J gene to fill in the end. V is TRBV6-1 and J is TRBJ1-1, with D possibly being TRBD1 (5 bases). Germline V gene sequence: CDR1 MNHNS, CDR2 SASEGT. The length of the CDR3 is 14 residues. V lost 1 base and J lost 1, with 7 bases in between. The CDR3: CASSEVDRNTEAFF. The covered CDR3 bases are TGTGCCAGCAGTGAAGTTGACAGGAACACTGAA.

Turning to this clone: The read comes to an end 3 residues before the CDR3 does, leaving the germline J gene to fill in the end. This chain connects TRBV18 to TRBJ2-3, with 9 nucleotides matching TRBD2. The V and J ends lost 1 base and 1 base, in that order; junction bases with no gene match: 3. Per the germline V gene, CDR1 is KGHSH and CDR2 is LQKENI. The CDR3 sequence is 16 residues long. CDR3: CASSPRSSGGTDTQYF. CDR3 DNA, as far as it was read: TGTGCCAGCTCACCACGTTCTAGCGGGGGCACAGATACG. Drawing the rest from reference TRBV18 and TRBJ2-3, the complete variable domain is NAGVMQNPRHLVRRRGQEARLRCSPMKGHSHVYWYRQLPEEGLKFMVYLQKENIIDESGMPKERFSAEFPKEGPSILRIQQVVRGDSAAYFCASSPRSSGGTDTQYFGPGTRLTVL.

Concerning this clone itself: The CDR3 end lies 3 residues beyond the end of the read and is filled in from the germline J gene. The chain joins TRBV20-1 to TRBJ1-2; a possible D gene is TRBD1 (5 bases). Germline V lookup: CDR1 DFQATT, CDR2 SNEGSKA (reference sequence). Trimming cost V 0 bases and J 1 base, with 9 bases left between them. This CDR3 is built from 14 residues. The CDR3 is CSARDSGNNYGYTF. The DNA read from the CDR3 is TGCAGTGCTAGAGACTCAGGGAATAACTATGGC.

With respect to this clone: The read terminates 3 residues ahead of where the CDR3 ends, so the germline J gene completes it. V usage is TRBV6-1 and J usage is TRBJ2-2; 7 nucleotides match TRBD1. With V trimmed by 1 base and J by 4 bases, 3 bases remained unmatched. Germline loops: CDR1 MNHNS, CDR2 SASEGT. The length of the CDR3 is 15 residues. Here the CDR3 reads CASSEEGAGTGELFF. Incomplete CDR3 DNA: TGTGCCAGCAGTGAAGAGGGGGCGGGCACCGGGGAG.

Turning to this clone: The DNA ends 3 residues before the CDR3 does, and the rest of the CDR3 is filled in from the germline J gene. This chain connects TRBV19 to TRBJ1-5; 7 bases are shared with TRBD1. Germline assignment: CDR1 LNHDA and CDR2 SQIVND (reference sequence). The junction had 6 bases not matched to a gene; V was cut back by 6 bases and J by 4 bases. The CDR3 is made up of 14 amino acids. The sequenced CDR3 bases are TGTGCCAGTAGACCCATGGACAGGAATCAGCCC. Translation gives CASRPMDRNQP. The whole CDR3 is CASRPMDRNQPQHF.

Comments on this clone: The DNA ends 3 residues before the CDR3 does, and the rest of the CDR3 is filled in from the germline J gene. V and J are TRBV5-1 and TRBJ1-5; TRBD1 matches 7 bases. Germline trimming cut 7 bases from V and 6 bases from J; bases unmatched to any gene: 7. Germline CDR1 is SGHRS and CDR2 is YFSETQ. The CDR3 length is 13 residues. The covered CDR3 bases are TGCGCCAGCGGCCAGGGGGAGGGTCAGCCC. This encodes CASGQGEGQP. The CDR3 as a whole reads CASGQGEGQPQHF. The full variable domain, completed using reference TRBV5-1 and TRBJ1-5, is KAGVTQTPRYLIKTRGQQVTLSCSPISGHRSVSWYQQTPGQGLQFLFEYFSETQRNKGNFPGRFSGRQFSNSRSEMNVSTLELGDSALYLCASGQGEGQPQHFGDGTRLSIL.

On this clone itself: Coverage ceases 3 residues before the CDR3 finishes, and the germline J gene fills in the end. The chain joins TRBV6-2 or TRBV6-3 to TRBJ2-7; D is possibly TRBD1 (6 bases). Per germline, CDR1 MNHEY and CDR2 SVGEGT. The CDR3 loop spans 12 amino acids. The ends were cut back, 6 bases at V and 3 bases at J, with 9 bases in the middle. The CDR3 DNA, read in part, is TGTGCCAGCAGCGGACAGAACTACGAG. Encoded protein: CASSGQNYE. The whole CDR3 is CASSGQNYEQYF.

Concerning this clone itself: The read comes to an end 3 residues before the CDR3 does, leaving the germline J gene to fill in the end. The chain carries TRBV20-1 and TRBJ1-1; tentatively, D is TRBD1 (5 bases). This CDR3 is built from 12 residues. The germline V and J ends were trimmed by 6 bases and 6 bases, with 14 bases remaining between them. Germline values: CDR1 DFQATT, CDR2 SNEGSKA (reference sequence). CDR3 bases read: TGCAGTGCAATCGGGGGTCGGGCTGAA. It translates to CSAIGGRAE. The complete CDR3 protein is CSAIGGRAEAFF.

A remark on this clone: The read gets to within 3 residues of the CDR3 end, and the germline J gene fills in the rest. The rearrangement uses TRBV7-2 and TRBJ2-4, with 7 bases fitting TRBD1. The V gene's germline CDR1 is SGHTA and CDR2 FQGNSA. The length of the CDR3 is 14 residues. J gave up 8 bases and V 4 bases, and 8 bases lay outside the gene matches. CDR3 bases read: TGTGCCAGCAGCTCGCGACAGGGTGAGGACATT. Amino acid sequence: CASSSRQGEDI. In full, the CDR3 is CASSSRQGEDIQYF.

Of note for this clone: The sequence runs out 3 residues before the end of the CDR3; the remainder is reconstructed from the germline J gene. This chain connects TRBV30 to TRBJ2-4; D perhaps matches TRBD1 (5 bases). CDR1 and CDR2 (germline): GTSNPN, SVGIG (reference sequence). V shed 2 bases and J shed 4 bases, with 12 bases lying between them. The CDR3 sequence is 14 residues long. CDR3 protein: CAWSILGPKNIQYF. CDR3 bases read: TGTGCCTGGAGTATATTGGGGCCAAAAAACATT. The variable domain in full, with the rest retrieved from reference TRBV30 and TRBJ2-4, is SQTIHQWPATLVQPVGSPLSLECTVEGTSNPNLYWYRQAAGRGLQLLFYSVGIGQISSEVPQNLSASRPQDRQFILSSKKLLLSDSGFYLCAWSILGPKNIQYFGAGTRLSVL.

With regard to this clone: The CDR3 is cut off 3 residues early in the read; its end comes from the germline J gene. The V and J genes are TRBV5-1 and TRBJ1-6, with TRBD1 identical over 7 bases. Germline values: CDR1 SGHRS, CDR2 YFSETQ. With V trimmed by 3 bases and J by 0 bases, 6 bases remained unmatched. There are 17 residues in the CDR3. The part of the CDR3 DNA that was read is TGCGCCAGCAGCTACCGGACAGGATCCTCCTATAATTCACCC. This sequence encodes CASSYRTGSSYNSP. The full CDR3 protein is CASSYRTGSSYNSPLHF.

With respect to this clone: The read is 3 residues too short to cover the CDR3 end, so that end is filled in from the germline J gene. J is TRBJ1-3 and V is TRBV11-1, with TRBD1 identical over 8 bases. The V segment lost 3 bases and the J segment 7 bases; nucleotides outside the gene matches: 5. The length of the CDR3 is 14 residues. Germline values: CDR1 SGHAT, CDR2 FQDESV (reference sequence). The DNA read from the CDR3 is TGTGCCAGCAGCTTTCCGGACAGGGACAACACC. As protein: CASSFPDRDNT. Given in full, the CDR3 is CASSFPDRDNTIYF.